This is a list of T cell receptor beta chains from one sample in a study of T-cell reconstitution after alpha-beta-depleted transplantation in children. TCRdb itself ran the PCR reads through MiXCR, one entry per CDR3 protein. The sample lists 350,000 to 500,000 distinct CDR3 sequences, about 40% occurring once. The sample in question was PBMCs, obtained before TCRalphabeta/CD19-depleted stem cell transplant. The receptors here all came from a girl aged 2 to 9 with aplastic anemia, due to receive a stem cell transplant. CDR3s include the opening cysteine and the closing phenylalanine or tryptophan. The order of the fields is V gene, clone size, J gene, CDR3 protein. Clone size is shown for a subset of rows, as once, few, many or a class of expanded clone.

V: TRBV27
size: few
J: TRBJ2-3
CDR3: CASLRLAGPTDTQYF

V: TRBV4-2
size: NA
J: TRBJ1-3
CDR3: CASSPLGVGNTIYF

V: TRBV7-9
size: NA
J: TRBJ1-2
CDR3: CASSPLRTGDYGYTF

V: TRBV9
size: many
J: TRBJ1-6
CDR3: CASSVGTPAPLHF

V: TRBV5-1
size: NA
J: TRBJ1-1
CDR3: CASSLGDRGSNTEAFF

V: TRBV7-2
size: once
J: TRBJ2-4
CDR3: CASSLGRGLAKNIQYF

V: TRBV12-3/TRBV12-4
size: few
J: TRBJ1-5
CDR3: CASSLTGSRNNQPQHF

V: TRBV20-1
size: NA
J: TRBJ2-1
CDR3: CSAPSGSSYNEQFF

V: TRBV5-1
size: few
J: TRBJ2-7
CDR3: CASSLRGESYEQYF

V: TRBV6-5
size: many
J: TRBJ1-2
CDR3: CASSYDFKTGSGYTF

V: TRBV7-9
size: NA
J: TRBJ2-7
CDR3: CASSSPGVGYEQYF

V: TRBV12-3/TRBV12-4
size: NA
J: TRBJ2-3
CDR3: CASSLRTSPDTQYF

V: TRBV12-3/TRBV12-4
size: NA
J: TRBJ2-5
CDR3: CASSWSGTSQETQYF

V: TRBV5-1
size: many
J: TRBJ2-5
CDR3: CASSPGTGGYQETQYF

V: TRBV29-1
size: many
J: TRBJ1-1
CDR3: CSVVEGTEAFF

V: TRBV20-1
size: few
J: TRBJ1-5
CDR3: CSAELESNQPQHF

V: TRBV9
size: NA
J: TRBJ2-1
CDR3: CASSPWTSGLNEQFF

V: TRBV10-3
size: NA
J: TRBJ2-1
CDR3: CAIGQTGVYNEQFF

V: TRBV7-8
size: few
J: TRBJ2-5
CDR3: CASSLRRKETQYF

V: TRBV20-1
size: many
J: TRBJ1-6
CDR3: CSARVTGGFVLHF

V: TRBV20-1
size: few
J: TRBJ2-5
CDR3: CSASPGTGGVETQYF

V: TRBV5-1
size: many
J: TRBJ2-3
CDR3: CASSYPSGSGTDTQYF

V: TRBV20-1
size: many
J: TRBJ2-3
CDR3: CSAAEVSGGGDTDTQYF

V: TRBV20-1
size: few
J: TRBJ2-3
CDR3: CSAQGLAGPTDTQYF